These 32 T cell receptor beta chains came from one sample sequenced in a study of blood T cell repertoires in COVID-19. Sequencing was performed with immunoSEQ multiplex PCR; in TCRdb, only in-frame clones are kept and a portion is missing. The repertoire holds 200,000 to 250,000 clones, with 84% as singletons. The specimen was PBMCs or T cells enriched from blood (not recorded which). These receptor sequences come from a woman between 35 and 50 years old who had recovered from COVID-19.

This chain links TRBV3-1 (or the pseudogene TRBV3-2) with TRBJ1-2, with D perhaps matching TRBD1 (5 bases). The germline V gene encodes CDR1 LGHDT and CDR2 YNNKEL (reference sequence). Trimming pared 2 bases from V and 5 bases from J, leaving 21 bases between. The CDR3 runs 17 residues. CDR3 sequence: CASSQTRTFSNRYGYTF. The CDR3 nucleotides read TGTGCCAGCAGCCAAACCAGGACATTCTCTAATCGATATGGCTACACCTTC.

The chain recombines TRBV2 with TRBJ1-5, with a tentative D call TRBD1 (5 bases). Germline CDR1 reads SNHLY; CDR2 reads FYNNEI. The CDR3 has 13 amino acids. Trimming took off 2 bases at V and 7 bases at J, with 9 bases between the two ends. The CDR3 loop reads CASSELAGQPQHF. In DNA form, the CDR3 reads TGTGCCAGCAGTGAATTAGCAGGGCAGCCCCAGCATTTT.

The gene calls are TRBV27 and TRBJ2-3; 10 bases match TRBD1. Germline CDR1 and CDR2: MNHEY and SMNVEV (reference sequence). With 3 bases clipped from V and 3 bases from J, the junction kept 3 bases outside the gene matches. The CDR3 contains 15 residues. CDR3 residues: CASSLGQGRTDTQYF. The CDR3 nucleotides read TGTGCCAGCAGTTTGGGACAGGGGAGAACAGATACGCAGTATTTT.

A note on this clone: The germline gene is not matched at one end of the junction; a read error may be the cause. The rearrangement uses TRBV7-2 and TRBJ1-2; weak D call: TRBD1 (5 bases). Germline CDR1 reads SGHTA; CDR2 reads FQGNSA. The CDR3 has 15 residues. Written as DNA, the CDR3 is TGTGCCAGCAATTTAGTTGCAGGGAATAACCATGGCTACACCTTC. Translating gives CASNLVAGNNHGYTF. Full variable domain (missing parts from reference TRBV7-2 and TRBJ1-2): GAGVSQSPSNKVTEKGKDVELRCDPISGHTALYWYRQSLGQGLEFLIYFQGNSAPDKSGLPSDRFSAERTGGSVSTLTIQRTQQEDSAVYLCASNLVAGNNHGYTFGSGTRLTVV.

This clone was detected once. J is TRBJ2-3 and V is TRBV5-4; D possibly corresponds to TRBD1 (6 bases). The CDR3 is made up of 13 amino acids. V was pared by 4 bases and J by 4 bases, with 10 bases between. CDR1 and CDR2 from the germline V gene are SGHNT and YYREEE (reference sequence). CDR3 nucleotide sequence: TGTGCCAGCAGCCTCACAGGGTCAGATACGCAGTATTTT. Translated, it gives CASSLTGSDTQYF.

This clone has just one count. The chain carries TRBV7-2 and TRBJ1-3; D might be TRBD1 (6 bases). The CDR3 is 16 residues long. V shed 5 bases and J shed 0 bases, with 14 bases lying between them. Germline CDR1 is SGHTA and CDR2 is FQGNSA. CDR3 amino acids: CASSQGTDYSGNTIYF. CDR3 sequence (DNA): TGTGCCAGCAGCCAGGGGACGGATTACTCTGGAAACACCATATATTTT. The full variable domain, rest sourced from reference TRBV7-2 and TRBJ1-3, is GAGVSQSPSNKVTEKGKDVELRCDPISGHTALYWYRQSLGQGLEFLIYFQGNSAPDKSGLPSDRFSAERTGGSVSTLTIQRTQQEDSAVYLCASSQGTDYSGNTIYFGEGSWLTVV.

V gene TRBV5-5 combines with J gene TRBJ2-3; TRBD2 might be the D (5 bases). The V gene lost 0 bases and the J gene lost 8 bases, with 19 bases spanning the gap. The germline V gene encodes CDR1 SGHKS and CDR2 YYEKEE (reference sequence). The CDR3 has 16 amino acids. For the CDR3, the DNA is TGTGCCAGCAGCTTGGATGACTACCGGGAAGGTGGTACGCAGTATTTT. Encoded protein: CASSLDDYREGGTQYF.

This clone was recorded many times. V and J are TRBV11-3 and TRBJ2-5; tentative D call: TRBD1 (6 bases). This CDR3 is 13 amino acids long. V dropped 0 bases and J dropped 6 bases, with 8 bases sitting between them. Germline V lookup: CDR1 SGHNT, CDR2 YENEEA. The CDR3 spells CASSLEGGKTQYF. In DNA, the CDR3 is TGTGCCAGCAGCTTAGAAGGGGGAAAGACCCAGTACTTC.

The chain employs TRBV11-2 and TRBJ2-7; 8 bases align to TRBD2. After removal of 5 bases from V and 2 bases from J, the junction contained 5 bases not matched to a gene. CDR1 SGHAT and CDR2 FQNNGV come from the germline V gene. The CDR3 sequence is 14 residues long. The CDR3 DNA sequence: TGTGCCAGCAGCATAACTAGCGGCCCCTACGAGCAGTACTTC. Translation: CASSITSGPYEQYF.

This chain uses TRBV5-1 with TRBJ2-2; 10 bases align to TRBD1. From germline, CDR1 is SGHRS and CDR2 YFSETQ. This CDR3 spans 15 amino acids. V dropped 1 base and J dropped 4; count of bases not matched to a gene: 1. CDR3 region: CASSLRTGGTGELFF. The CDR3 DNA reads TGCGCCAGCAGCTTGAGGACAGGGGGCACCGGGGAGCTGTTTTTT.

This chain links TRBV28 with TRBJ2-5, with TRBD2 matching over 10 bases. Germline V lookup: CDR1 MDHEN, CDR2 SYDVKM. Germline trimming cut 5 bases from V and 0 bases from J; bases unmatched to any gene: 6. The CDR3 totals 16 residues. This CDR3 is CASSPGLAENQETQYF. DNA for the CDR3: TGTGCCAGCAGTCCAGGACTAGCGGAAAACCAAGAGACCCAGTACTTC.

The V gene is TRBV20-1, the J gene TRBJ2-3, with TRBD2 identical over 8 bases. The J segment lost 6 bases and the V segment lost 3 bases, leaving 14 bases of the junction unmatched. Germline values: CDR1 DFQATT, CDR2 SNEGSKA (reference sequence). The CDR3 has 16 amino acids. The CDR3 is CSASRSGSGPFDTQYF. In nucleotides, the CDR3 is TGCAGTGCTAGTCGCAGCGGGAGTGGCCCCTTCGATACGCAGTATTTT.

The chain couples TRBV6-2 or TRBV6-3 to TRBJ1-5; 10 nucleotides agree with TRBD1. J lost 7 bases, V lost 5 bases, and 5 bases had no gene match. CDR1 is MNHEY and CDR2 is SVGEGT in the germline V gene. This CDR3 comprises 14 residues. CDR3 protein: CASSRTGGGQPQHF. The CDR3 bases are TGTGCCAGCAGTAGGACAGGGGGAGGCCAGCCCCAGCATTTT.

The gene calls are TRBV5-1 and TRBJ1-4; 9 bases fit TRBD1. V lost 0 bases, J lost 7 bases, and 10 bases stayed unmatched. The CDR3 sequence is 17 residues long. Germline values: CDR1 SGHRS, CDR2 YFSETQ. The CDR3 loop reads CASSLDGRGTGSEKLFF. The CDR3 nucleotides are TGCGCCAGCAGCTTGGACGGCAGGGGGACAGGGAGTGAAAAACTGTTTTTT.

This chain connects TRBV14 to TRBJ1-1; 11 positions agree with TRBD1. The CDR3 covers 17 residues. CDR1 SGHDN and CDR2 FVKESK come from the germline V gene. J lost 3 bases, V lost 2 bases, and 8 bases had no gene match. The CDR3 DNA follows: TGTGCCAGCAGCCAACGGACAGGGGGCTACCGGGACACTGAAGCTTTCTTT. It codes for CASSQRTGGYRDTEAFF.

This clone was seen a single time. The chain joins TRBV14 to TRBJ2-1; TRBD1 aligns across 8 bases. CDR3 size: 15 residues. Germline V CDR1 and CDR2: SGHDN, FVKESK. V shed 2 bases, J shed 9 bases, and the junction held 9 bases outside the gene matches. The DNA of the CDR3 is TGTGCCAGCAGCCAATGGCAGGGGGCGGGAAGTGAGCAGTTCTTC. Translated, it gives CASSQWQGAGSEQFF. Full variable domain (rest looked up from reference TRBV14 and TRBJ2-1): EAGVTQFPSHSVIEKGQTVTLRCDPISGHDNLYWYRRVMGKEIKFLLHFVKESKQDESGMPNNRFLAERTGGTYSTLKVQPAELEDSGVYFCASSQWQGAGSEQFFGPGTRLTVL.

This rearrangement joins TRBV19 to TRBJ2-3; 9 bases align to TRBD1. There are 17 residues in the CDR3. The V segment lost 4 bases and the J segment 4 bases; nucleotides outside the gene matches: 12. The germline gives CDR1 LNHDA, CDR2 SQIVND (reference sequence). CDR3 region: CASSKSSGTGSADTQYF. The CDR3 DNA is TGTGCCAGTAGTAAGAGTTCCGGGACAGGGTCTGCAGATACGCAGTATTTT.

CDR3 protein: CASSPRTGFGYTF. CDR3 sequence (DNA): TGTGCCAGCAGTCCCAGGACAGGGTTCGGCTACACCTTC. The rearrangement links TRBV27 to TRBJ1-2; 8 bases align to TRBD1. This CDR3 is 13 amino acids long. V lost 5 bases, J lost 8 bases, and 7 bases stayed unmatched. Per germline, CDR1 MNHEY and CDR2 SMNVEV (reference sequence).

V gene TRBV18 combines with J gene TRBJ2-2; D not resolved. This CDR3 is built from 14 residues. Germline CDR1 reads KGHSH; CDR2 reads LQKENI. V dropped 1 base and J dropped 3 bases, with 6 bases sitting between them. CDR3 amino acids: CASSPLIDTGELFF. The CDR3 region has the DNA TGTGCCAGCTCACCACTTATAGACACCGGGGAGCTGTTTTTT. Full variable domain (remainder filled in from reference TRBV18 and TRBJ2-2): NAGVMQNPRHLVRRRGQEARLRCSPMKGHSHVYWYRQLPEEGLKFMVYLQKENIIDESGMPKERFSAEFPKEGPSILRIQQVVRGDSAAYFCASSPLIDTGELFFGEGSRLTVL.

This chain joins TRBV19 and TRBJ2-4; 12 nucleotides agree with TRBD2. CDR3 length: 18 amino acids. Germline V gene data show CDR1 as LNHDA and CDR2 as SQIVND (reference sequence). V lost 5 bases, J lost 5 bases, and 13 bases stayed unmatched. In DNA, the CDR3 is TGTGCCAGTAGTGCGCGACTAGCGGGAGTACGATCGCAAAACATTCAGTACTTC. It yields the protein CASSARLAGVRSQNIQYF.

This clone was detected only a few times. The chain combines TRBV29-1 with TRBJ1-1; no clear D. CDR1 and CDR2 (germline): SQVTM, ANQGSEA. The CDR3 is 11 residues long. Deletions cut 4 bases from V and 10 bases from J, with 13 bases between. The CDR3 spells CSVVDTVLAFF. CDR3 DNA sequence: TGCAGCGTTGTAGATACGGTCCTAGCTTTCTTT.

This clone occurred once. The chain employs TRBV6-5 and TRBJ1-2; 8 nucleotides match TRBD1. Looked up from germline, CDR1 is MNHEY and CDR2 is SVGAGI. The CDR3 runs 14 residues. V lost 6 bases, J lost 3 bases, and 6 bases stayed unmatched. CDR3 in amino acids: CASSSRGRDYGYTF. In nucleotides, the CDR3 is TGTGCCAGCAGCTCCAGGGGGCGCGACTATGGCTACACCTTC.

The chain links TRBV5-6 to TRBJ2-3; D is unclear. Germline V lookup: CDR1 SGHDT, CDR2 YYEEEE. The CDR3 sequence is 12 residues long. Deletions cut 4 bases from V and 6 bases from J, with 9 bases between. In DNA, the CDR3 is TGTGCCAGCAGCCGCGAACGGGATACGCAGTATTTT. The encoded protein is CASSRERDTQYF.

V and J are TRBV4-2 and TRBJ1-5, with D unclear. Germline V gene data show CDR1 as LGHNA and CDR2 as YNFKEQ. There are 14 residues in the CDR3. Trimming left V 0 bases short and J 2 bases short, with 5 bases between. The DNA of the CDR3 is TGTGCCAGCAGCCAAGAAGTAGGCAATCAGCCCCAGCATTTT. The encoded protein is CASSQEVGNQPQHF.

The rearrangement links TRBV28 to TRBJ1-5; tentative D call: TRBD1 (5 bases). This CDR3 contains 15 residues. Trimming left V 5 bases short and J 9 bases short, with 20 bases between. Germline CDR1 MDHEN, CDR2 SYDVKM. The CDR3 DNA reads TGTGCCAGCAGTCCATCCACGGGGGGTAAGCCGCCCCAGCATTTT. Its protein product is CASSPSTGGKPPQHF. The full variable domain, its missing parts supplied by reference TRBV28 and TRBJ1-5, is DVKVTQSSRYLVKRTGEKVFLECVQDMDHENMFWYRQDPGLGLRLIYFSYDVKMKEKGDIPEGYSVSREKKERFSLILESASTNQTSMYLCASSPSTGGKPPQHFGDGTRLSIL.

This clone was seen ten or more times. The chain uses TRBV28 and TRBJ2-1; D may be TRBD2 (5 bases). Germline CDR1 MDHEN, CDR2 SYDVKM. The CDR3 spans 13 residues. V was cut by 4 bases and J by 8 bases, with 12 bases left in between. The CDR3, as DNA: TGTGCCAGCAGTTCAGAACTAGAATATGAGCAGTTCTTC. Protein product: CASSSELEYEQFF.

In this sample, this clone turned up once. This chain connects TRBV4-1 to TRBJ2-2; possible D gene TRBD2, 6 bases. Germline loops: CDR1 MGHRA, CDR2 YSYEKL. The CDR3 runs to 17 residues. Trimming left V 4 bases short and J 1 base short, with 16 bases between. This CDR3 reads CASSPNRGSGNTGELFF. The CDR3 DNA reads TGCGCCAGCAGCCCAAATCGGGGTAGCGGGAACACCGGGGAGCTGTTTTTT.

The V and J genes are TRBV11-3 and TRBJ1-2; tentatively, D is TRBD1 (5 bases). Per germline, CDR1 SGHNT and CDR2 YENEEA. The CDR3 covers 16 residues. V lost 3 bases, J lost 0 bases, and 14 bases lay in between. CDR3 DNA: TGTGCCAGCAGCTTCGACAGCCGAAACTCTAACTATGGCTACACCTTC. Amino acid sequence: CASSFDSRNSNYGYTF.

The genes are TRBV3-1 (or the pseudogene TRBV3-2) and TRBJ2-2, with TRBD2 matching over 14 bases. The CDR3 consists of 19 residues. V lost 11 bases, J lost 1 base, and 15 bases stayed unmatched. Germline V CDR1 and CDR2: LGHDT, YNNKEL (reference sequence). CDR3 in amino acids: CARQILGGLAGGNTGELFF. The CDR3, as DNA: TGTGCCCGGCAAATTCTCGGTGGACTAGCGGGAGGGAACACCGGGGAGCTGTTTTTT.

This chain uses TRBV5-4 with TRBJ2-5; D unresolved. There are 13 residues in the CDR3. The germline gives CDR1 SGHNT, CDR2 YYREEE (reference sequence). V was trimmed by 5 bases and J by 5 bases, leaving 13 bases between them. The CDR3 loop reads CASSSERRETQYF. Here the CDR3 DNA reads TGTGCCAGCAGTTCCGAGCGTAGGGAGACCCAGTACTTC.

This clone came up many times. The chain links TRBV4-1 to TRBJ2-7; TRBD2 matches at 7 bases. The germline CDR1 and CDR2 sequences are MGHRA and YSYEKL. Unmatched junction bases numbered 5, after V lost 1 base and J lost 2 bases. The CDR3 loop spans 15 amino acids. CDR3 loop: CASSQGGGRTYEQYF. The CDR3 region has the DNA TGCGCCAGCAGCCAAGGAGGCGGGAGAACCTACGAGCAGTACTTC.

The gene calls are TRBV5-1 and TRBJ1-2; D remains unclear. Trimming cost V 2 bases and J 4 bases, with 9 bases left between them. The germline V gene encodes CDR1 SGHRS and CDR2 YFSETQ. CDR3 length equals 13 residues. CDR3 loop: CASSLEGSYGYTF. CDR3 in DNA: TGCGCCAGCAGCTTAGAGGGAAGCTATGGCTACACCTTC.